The T cell receptor beta chain described here comes from a study of blood T cells in healthy people across ages (dated by TCRdb to between 2015 and 2016). For the study in its entirety: Template switching captured roughly one uniquely barcoded TCR beta cDNA molecule per two T cells in model experiments. Using deep sequencing normalized with unique cDNA molecular identifiers, the study measured how TCR beta repertoire diversity changes with age. The donors were split into four age groups: young (average about 16 years), middle-aged (about 40), aged (about 56) and long-lived (approximately 89). To avoid experimental bias, donors of different ages were spread randomly across the sequencing lanes. The study analyzed two additional independent replicas of 1 million unique cDNA reads from the same blood draw for two donors, one aged 18 to 29 and one aged 80 or older. Study-wide conclusions, independent of this receptor: Compared with the aged group, the long-lived group had more naive CD4+ T cells, fewer expanded clones and increased TCR diversity, a pattern suggesting age selection. Observed TCR beta diversity correlated strongly with the percentage of naive T cells measured by flow cytometry. Observed TCR beta diversity per million T cells fell roughly linearly with age, and a significant reduction was already apparent by age roughly 40. Since profiling was done on bulk unsorted PBMCs, naive and antigen-experienced compartments could not be conclusively compared. Total diversity estimates from one million sequenced T cells were considered lower bounds and underestimates. The CMV infection status of donors was not known, potentially confounding age-related changes in expanded clonotypes.

A remark on this clonotype: Its antigen specificity is not known. Base qualities are not recorded, but no much larger clone differs from it by a single base.

Systemically healthy Caucasian individuals from Russia, some 38 in total and aged about 6 to 95 years, were included as donors. Roughly 10 milliliters of peripheral blood were drawn from each donor into EDTA-treated Vacutainer tubes. Ficoll-Paque density-gradient centrifugation was used to isolate PBMCs, with at least 6 million obtained per sample. Total RNA was extracted from PBMCs with Trizol reagent, with at least 5 micrograms obtained per sample. For every donor, flow cytometry on a PBMC aliquot measured the percentage of naive CD45RAhigh/CD27high T cells. Library method: 5' RACE. Sequencer: Illumina HiSeq 2500. A second PCR of roughly 7 to 11 cycles was performed with a sample-barcoded 5' primer and a J-beta primer mix. Each TCR beta cDNA molecule received a unique molecular identifier from a template-switch 5' adaptor carrying 12 random nucleotides. Each sample yielded at least 2.5 million CDR3-containing paired-end reads. All of the RNA was converted into first-strand cDNA using the Mint cDNA synthesis kit, with a TRBC-specific oligonucleotide serving as the primer. All cDNA was treated with uracil-DNA glycosylase and then went through a first 18-cycle PCR with the universal primers M1SS and BC2_uni_R. Regarding the original processing steps: For normalization, 1 million high-quality reads were randomly selected from each sample, with every read carrying a distinct molecular identifier. Instead of being binned into consensus sequences, reads that shared molecular identifiers were thrown out. MiTCR, set to a Q25 quality threshold and the strictest error-elimination algorithm, was used for CDR3 identification, clonotype clustering and error correction. A nonparametric unseen species model using Euler transformation provided a lower-bound estimate of total TCR beta diversity. The raw public reads went through TCRdb reprocessing: fastp at Q25, MiXCR clone calling, in-frame beta chains kept. Under each unique CDR3 protein, matching rows form one entry showing the most common genes and DNA. These V and J calls derive from TCRdb rather than the authors' analysis. In all, the sample holds about 1.6 million distinct CDR3 sequences, and about 32% of those were seen once. The ten top clones hold around 10% of the sample.

Taken from cysteine to phenylalanine, the CDR3 has 15 residues. The only DNA kept is the CDR3, 45 bases in frame from the first base. CDR1 SGHTA and CDR2 FQGTGA were looked up in the germline V gene. For this chain, trimming is 2 bases at the V end and 6 bases at the J end, and the number of junction bases without a gene match is 7. Sequencing input: blood. The clonotype comes from a woman aged 25 to 39 in good health. The chain couples TRBV7-3 to TRBJ2-1, and TRBD1 matches 7 of the central bases. The CDR3 sequence is CASSLPKGTVNEQFF. The bases are TGTGCCAGCAGCTTACCGAAAGGGACAGTCAATGAGCAGTTCTTC. The CDR3, completed at both ends by the reference TRBV7-3 and TRBJ2-1 genes, gives the full variable domain GAGVSQTPSNKVTEKGKYVELRCDPISGHTALYWYRQSLGQGPEFLIYFQGTGAADDSGLPNDRFFAVRPEGSVSTLKIQRTERGDSAVYLCASSLPKGTVNEQFFGPGTRLTVL.